This T cell receptor (beta chain) was sequenced during a study of shared clonotypes between healthy human individuals. In this sample, this clone turned up once. Deep-level settings were used for running the assay. Profiled with immunoSEQ multiplex PCR; TCRdb holds only in-frame clones, not every one. The sample has 2.3 million or so clones; just over 90% are singletons. The sequence was obtained from a man aged 18 to 35 in good health. Some clones in this sample may be carry-over from other donors' samples. The sequenced sample was naive CD4+ T cells from PBMCs. The sample's subset: CD45RA+ positively selected.

CDR3 in amino acids: CASSAGGRTGELFF. In DNA, the CDR3 is TGTGCCAGCAGTGCAGGGGGCCGCACCGGGGAGCTGTTTTTT. The rearrangement links TRBV7-7 to TRBJ2-2, with 8 bases lining up with TRBD1. Germline assignment: CDR1 SSHAT and CDR2 FNYEAQ (reference sequence). This CDR3 comprises 14 residues. Germline trimming cut 6 bases from V and 4 bases from J; bases unmatched to any gene: 4.